The 15 T cell receptor beta chains below were found in one sample sequenced in a study of T-cell memory formation after mild COVID-19. TCRdb re-derived calls from the 5' RACE reads in MiXCR, one entry per CDR3 protein. The sample lists 400,000 to 450,000 distinct CDR3 sequences, about 20% occurring once. Sequencing input: PBMCs or a T cell subset sorted from them (not recorded which). Receptors were obtained from a man in his late teens or twenties who had mild COVID-19 (a few samples of this study predate the infection). Cell type and time point are not known.

The V gene is TRBV6-5, the J gene TRBJ2-7, with a possible D match to TRBD1 (6 bases). CDR3 length: 15 residues. Germline V CDR1 and CDR2: MNHEY, SVGAGI. The V gene lost 0 bases and the J gene lost 0 bases, with 9 bases spanning the gap. CDR3 loop: CASSYSRGGSYEQYF. The CDR3 nucleotides are TGTGCCAGCAGTTACTCGCGAGGGGGCTCCTACGAGCAGTACTTC.

This clonotype was observed many times. The chain has TRBV29-1 and TRBJ2-5; D gene ambiguous. The CDR3 runs to 10 residues. Per the germline V gene, CDR1 is SQVTM and CDR2 is ANQGSEA. Trimming removed 4 bases at V and 3 bases at J, with 3 bases between. CDR3: CSVGKETQYF. In DNA, the CDR3 is TGCAGCGTTGGAAAAGAGACCCAGTACTTC.

Ten or more counts support this clonotype. The chain employs TRBV9 and TRBJ2-6; no firm D call. CDR1 is SGDLS, CDR2 YYNGEE, per germline. V was cut by 4 bases and J by 4 bases, with 18 bases left in between. There are 17 residues in the CDR3. The CDR3 DNA reads as TGTGCCAGCAGCACCAGGACCCTAAGGTCCGGGGCCAACGTCCTGACTTTC. This encodes CASSTRTLRSGANVLTF.

A few counts support this clonotype. The gene calls are TRBV10-3 and TRBJ2-1, with a tentative D call TRBD2 (5 bases). CDR1 ENHRY and CDR2 SYGVKD come from the germline V gene. The CDR3 consists of 15 residues. With 8 bases removed from V and 2 bases from J, the gap between germline ends came to 16 bases. The CDR3 region is CAISAAGPPYNEQFF. CDR3 nucleotides: TGTGCCATCTCGGCGGCGGGCCCCCCCTACAATGAGCAGTTCTTC.

Concerning this clonotype: This may be a read error, as it is one base from a much larger clone. The rearrangement uses TRBV4-1 and TRBJ1-5, with unresolved D. From germline, CDR1 is MGHRA and CDR2 YSYEKL. This CDR3 has 13 amino acids. The CDR3 DNA sequence: TGCGCCAGCAGCAAAGATCTTTTCGAGCCCCAGCATTTT. Amino acid sequence: CASSKDLFEPQHF.

In this sample, this clonotype turned up a few times. V gene TRBV6-5 combines with J gene TRBJ1-1; 9 positions agree with TRBD1. The CDR3 sequence is 16 residues long. Trimming at V came to 6 bases and at J to 1 base, leaving 9 bases not matched to a gene. From germline, CDR1 is MNHEY and CDR2 SVGAGI. CDR3 in amino acids: CASRPGTGKGNTEAFF. The CDR3 coding sequence is TGTGCCAGCAGACCCGGGACAGGGAAGGGGAACACTGAAGCTTTCTTT.

This clonotype was seen only a few times. The J gene is TRBJ2-1, the V gene TRBV2, with D perhaps matching TRBD2 (7 bases). The CDR3 spans 13 residues. CDR1 is SNHLY and CDR2 is FYNNEI in the germline V gene. V lost 7 bases and J 7 bases, leaving 14 bases between the germline ends. The CDR3 DNA sequence: TGTGCCAGCACGGGGGGCCCAGAAAATGAGCAGTTCTTC. As protein: CASTGGPENEQFF.

The chain joins TRBV18 to TRBJ1-2; D is ambiguous. The CDR3 spans 13 residues. Trimming took off 5 bases at V and 6 bases at J, with 13 bases between the two ends. CDR1 and CDR2 from the germline V gene are KGHSH and LQKENI. The chain's CDR3 is CASSFNRGDGYTF. The CDR3 DNA reads as TGTGCCAGCTCATTTAATCGTGGGGATGGCTACACCTTC.

This chain joins TRBV6-5 and TRBJ2-3; D remains unclear. The CDR3 loop spans 14 amino acids. The germline CDR1 and CDR2 sequences are MNHEY and SVGAGI. Trimming took off 2 bases at V and 0 bases at J, with 6 bases between the two ends. CDR3: CASSYKTSTDTQYF. The CDR3 region has the DNA TGTGCCAGCAGTTACAAGACTAGCACAGATACGCAGTATTTT.

This clonotype was seen a few times. CDR3 region: CASSPQKGRTNEKLFF. CDR3 coding DNA: TGCGCCAGCAGCCCGCAGAAAGGACGGACTAATGAAAAACTGTTTTTT. V is TRBV4-1 and J is TRBJ1-4; D is unresolved. Germline lookup yields CDR1 MGHRA and CDR2 YSYEKL. The ends were cut back, 4 bases at V and 2 bases at J, with 14 bases in the middle. CDR3 length equals 16 residues.

The chain is built from TRBV7-9 and TRBJ2-1; D not certain. Between the trimmed V and J ends, which lost 1 base and 8 bases, there was a span of 12 bases. The CDR3 contains 14 residues. Germline lookup yields CDR1 SEHNR and CDR2 FQNEAQ (reference sequence). The CDR3 here is CASSLVAALDEQFF. The CDR3 coding sequence is TGTGCCAGCAGCTTAGTCGCGGCTCTAGATGAGCAGTTCTTC.

V gene TRBV24-1 combines with J gene TRBJ1-2; D ambiguous. CDR1 is KGHDR and CDR2 is SFDVKD in the germline V gene. The CDR3 is 13 amino acids. The V gene lost 3 bases and the J gene lost 1 base, with 5 bases spanning the gap. The CDR3 DNA reads TGTGCCACCAGTGATACCGATAACTATGGCTACACCTTC. This gives the protein CATSDTDNYGYTF.

This clonotype was seen ten or more times. This chain connects TRBV6-5 to TRBJ1-4; 9 bases match TRBD1. The CDR3 contains 18 residues. The germline CDR1 and CDR2 sequences are MNHEY and SVGAGI. V lost 5 bases to trimming and J lost 10 bases; unmatched junction nucleotides: 20. The CDR3 region has the DNA TGTGCCAGCAGTCCCGGGACAGGGCTAAGAATTATCGAGGGAAAACTGTTTTTT. Translating gives CASSPGTGLRIIEGKLFF.

There are a few counts of this clonotype. The CDR3 bases are TGCGCCAGCAGCCAAGACTCCAGTAGCACAGATACGCAGTATTTT. Encoded protein: CASSQDSSSTDTQYF. The rearrangement links TRBV4-1 to TRBJ2-3, with D unclear. Germline-derived CDR1 and CDR2 are MGHRA and YSYEKL. With 0 bases removed from V and 0 bases from J, the gap between germline ends came to 7 bases. This CDR3 has 15 residues.

This clonotype has just a few counts. The rearrangement uses TRBV12-3 or TRBV12-4 and TRBJ1-1; D remains unclear. The CDR3 is made up of 16 amino acids. V lost 3 bases to trimming and J lost 1 base, with 15 bases between them. Here the CDR3 DNA reads TGTGCCAGCAGTTTGTTGGTACGGCAGCAGAACACTGAAGCTTTCTTT. This sequence encodes CASSLLVRQQNTEAFF.